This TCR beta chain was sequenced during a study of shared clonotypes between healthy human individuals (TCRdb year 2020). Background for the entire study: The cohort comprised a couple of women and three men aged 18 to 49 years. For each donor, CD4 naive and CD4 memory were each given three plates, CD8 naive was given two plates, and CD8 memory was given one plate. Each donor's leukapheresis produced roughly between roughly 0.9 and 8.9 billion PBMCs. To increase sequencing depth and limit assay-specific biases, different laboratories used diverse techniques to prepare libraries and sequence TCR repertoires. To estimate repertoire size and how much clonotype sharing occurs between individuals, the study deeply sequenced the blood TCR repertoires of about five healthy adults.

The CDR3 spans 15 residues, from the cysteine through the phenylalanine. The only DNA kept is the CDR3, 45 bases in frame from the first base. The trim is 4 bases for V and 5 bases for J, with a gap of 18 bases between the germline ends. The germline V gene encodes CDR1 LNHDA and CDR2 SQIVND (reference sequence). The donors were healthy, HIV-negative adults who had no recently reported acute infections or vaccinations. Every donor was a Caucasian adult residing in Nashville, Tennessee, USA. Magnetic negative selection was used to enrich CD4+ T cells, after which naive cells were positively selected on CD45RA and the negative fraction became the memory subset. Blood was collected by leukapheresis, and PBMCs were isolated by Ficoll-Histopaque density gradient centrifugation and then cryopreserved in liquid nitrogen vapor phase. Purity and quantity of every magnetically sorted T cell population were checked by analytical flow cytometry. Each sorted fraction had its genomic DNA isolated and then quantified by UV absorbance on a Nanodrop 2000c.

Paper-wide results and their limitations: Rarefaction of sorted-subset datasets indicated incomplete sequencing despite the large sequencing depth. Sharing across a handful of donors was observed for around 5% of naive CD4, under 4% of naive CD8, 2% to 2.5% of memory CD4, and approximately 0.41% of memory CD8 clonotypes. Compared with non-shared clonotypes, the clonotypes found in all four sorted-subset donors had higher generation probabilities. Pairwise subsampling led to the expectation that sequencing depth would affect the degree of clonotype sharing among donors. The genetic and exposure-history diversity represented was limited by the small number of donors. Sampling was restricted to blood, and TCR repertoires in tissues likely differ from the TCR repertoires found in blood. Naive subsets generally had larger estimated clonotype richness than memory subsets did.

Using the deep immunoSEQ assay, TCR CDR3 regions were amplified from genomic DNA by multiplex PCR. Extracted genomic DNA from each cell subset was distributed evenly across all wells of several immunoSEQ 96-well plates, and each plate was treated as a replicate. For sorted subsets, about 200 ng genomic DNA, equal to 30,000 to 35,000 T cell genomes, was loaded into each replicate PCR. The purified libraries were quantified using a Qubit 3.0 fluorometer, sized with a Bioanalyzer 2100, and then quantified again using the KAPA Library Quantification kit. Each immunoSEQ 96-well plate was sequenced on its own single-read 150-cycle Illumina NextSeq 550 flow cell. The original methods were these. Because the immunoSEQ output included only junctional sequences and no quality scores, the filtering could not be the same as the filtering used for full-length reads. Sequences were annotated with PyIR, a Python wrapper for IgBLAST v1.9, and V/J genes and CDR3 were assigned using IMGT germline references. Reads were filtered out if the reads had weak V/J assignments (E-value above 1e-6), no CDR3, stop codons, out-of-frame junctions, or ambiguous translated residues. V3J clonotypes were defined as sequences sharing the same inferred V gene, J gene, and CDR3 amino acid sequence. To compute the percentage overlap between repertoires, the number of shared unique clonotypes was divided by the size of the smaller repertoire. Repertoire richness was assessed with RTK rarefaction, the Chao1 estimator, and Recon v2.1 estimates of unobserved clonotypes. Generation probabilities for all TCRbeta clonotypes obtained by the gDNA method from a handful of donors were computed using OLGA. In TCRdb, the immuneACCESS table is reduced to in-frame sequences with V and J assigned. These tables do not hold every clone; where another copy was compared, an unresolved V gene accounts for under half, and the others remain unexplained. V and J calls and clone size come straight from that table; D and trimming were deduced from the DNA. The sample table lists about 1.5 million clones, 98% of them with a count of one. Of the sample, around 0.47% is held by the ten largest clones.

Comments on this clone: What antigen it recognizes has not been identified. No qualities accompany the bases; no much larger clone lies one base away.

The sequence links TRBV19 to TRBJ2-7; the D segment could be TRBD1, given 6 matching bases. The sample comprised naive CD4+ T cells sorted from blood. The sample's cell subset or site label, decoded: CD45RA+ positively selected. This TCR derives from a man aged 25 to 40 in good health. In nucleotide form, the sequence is TGTGCCAGTAGTACAACCAAACAGGGTCCGGACGAGCAGTACTTC. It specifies CASSTTKQGPDEQYF.